This TCR beta chain was retrieved from a study of cytomegalovirus exposure and HLA in healthy donors. Findings and caveats of the study: A later analysis appeared to link common viral pathogens to several of the most significant clusters.

60 Vbeta and 13 Jbeta primers were used in PCR. Only in-frame clones appear in the TCRdb table, and some are missing; sequencing was by immunoSEQ multiplex PCR. Among roughly 150,000 clones, about four fifths were seen once, and the ten largest hold 4.1%. Of note for this clone: Its antigen remains unidentified.

V was clipped by 0 bases and J by 9 bases, with 12 bases between them. Germline CDR1 SNHLY, CDR2 FYNNEI. This CDR3 has 13 residues. Sequences were obtained from PBMCs. This receptor was obtained from a man between 45 and 60 years old in good health and CMV-seropositive. V gene TRBV2 combines with J gene TRBJ2-7, with D possibly matching TRBD2 (5 bases). The CDR3 is CASSEAPGRGQYF. The CDR3 region has the DNA TGTGCCAGCAGTGAAGCCCCCGGCCGGGGGCAGTACTTC.